This T cell receptor (beta chain) is drawn from a study of blood T cell repertoires in COVID-19. Study overall: Sites across the United States, Italy and Spain contributed samples from acute and convalescent COVID-19.

This clone was seen only once. Libraries were prepared by immunoSEQ multiplex PCR; TCRdb keeps only in-frame clonotypes and omits some of them. The sample carries about 240,000 clones, less than 90% recorded once. With V trimmed by 5 bases and J by 7 bases, 10 bases remained unmatched. The CDR3 runs 16 residues. The germline V gene encodes CDR1 MDHEN and CDR2 SYDVKM. The clonotype comes from a man aged 55-75 years with acute or convalescent COVID-19. The rearrangement uses TRBV28 and TRBJ2-3, with 12 nucleotides matching TRBD2. Sequencing was carried out using peripheral blood. In nucleotides, the CDR3 is TGTGCCAGCAGTACCGGGACTAGCGGGTCGCCTTATACGCAGTATTTT. It yields the protein CASSTGTSGSPYTQYF.